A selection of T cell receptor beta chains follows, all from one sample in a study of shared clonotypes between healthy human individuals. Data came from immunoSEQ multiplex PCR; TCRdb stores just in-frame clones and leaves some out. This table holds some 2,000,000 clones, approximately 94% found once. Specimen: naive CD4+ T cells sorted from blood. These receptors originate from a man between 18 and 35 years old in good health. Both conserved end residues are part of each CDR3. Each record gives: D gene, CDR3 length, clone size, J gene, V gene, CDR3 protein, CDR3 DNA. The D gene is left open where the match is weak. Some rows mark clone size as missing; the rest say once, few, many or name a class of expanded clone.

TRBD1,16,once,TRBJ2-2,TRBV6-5,CASSFSGQGAHRELFF,TGTGCCAGCAGTTTCTCTGGACAGGGGGCACACCGGGAGCTGTTTTTT
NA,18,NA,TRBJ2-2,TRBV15,CATRSGGGYAGGDGELFF,TGTGCCACCAGGTCGGGAGGGGGCTATGCGGGAGGTGACGGGGAGCTGTTTTTT
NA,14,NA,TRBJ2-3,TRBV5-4,CASSLRSSTDTQYF,TGTGCCAGCAGCTTGCGTTCGTCCACAGATACGCAGTATTTT
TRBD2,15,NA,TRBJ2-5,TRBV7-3,CASSPAGGVQETQYF,TGTGCCAGCAGCCCCGCGGGGGGCGTCCAAGAGACCCAGTACTTC
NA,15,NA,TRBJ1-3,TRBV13,CASSLITDSGNTIYF,TGTGCCAGCAGCTTAATAACGGACTCTGGAAACACCATATATTTT
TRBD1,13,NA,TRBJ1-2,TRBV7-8,CASSTGGGYGYTF,TGTGCCAGCAGCACAGGGGGAGGCTATGGCTACACCTTC
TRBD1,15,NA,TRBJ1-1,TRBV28,CASSVYRGKSAEAFF,TGTGCCAGCAGTGTCTACAGGGGGAAGTCGGCTGAAGCTTTCTTT
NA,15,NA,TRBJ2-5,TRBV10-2,CASSPNFGMGETQYF,TGCGCCAGCAGTCCCAATTTCGGGATGGGTGAGACCCAGTACTTC
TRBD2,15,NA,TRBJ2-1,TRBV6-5,CASSYSRGSYNEQFF,TGTGCCAGCAGTTACTCGCGGGGGTCCTACAATGAGCAGTTCTTC
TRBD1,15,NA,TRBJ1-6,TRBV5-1,CASSGGTGGDSPLHF,TGCGCCAGCAGCGGAGGGACAGGGGGTGATTCACCCCTCCACTTT
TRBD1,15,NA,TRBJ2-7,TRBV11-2,CASSLRTGSSYEQYF,TGTGCCAGCAGCTTACGGACAGGGAGCTCCTACGAGCAGTACTTC
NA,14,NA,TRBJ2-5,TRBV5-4,CASSRGSLQETQYF,TGTGCCAGCAGCCGGGGCTCCCTGCAGGAGACCCAGTACTTC
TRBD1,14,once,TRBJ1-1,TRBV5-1,CASSLVGTATEAFF,TGCGCCAGCAGCTTGGTTGGGACAGCAACTGAAGCTTTCTTT
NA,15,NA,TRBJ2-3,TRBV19,CASIPWAGSTDTQYF,TGTGCCAGTATTCCCTGGGCGGGGAGCACAGATACGCAGTATTTT
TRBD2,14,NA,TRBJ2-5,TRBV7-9,CASSLAGLAETQYF,TGTGCCAGCAGCTTAGCTGGACTAGCGGAGACCCAGTACTTC
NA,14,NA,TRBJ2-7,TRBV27,CASSPTVPSYEQYF,TGTGCCAGCAGTCCGACAGTCCCTTCCTACGAGCAGTACTTC
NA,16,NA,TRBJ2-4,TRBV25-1,CASSEGGVGSKNIQYF,TGTGCCAGCAGTGAAGGAGGTGTGGGGTCCAAAAACATTCAGTACTTC
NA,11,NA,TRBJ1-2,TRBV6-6,CASSPGYGYTF,TGTGCCAGCAGTCCGGGTTATGGCTACACCTTC
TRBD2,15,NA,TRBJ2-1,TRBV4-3,CASSQVAGVSHEQFF,TGCGCCAGCAGCCAGGTAGCGGGAGTGTCCCATGAGCAGTTCTTC
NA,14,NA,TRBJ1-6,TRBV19,CASGQTGYNSPLHF,TGTGCCAGTGGGCAGACAGGTTATAATTCACCCCTCCACTTT
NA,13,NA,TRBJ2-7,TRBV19,CASSIVSGYEQYF,TGTGCCAGTAGTATAGTAAGCGGCTACGAGCAGTACTTC
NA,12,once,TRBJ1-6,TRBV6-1,CASSATGSPLHF,TGTGCCAGCAGTGCGACAGGTTCGCCCCTCCACTTT
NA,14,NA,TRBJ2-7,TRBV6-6,CASSYSGVTYEQYF,TGTGCCAGCAGTTACTCAGGGGTGACCTACGAGCAGTACTTC
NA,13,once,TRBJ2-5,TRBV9,CASSVEGQETQYF,TGTGCCAGCAGCGTAGAGGGTCAGGAGACCCAGTACTTC
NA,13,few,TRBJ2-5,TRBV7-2,CASSPRGGETQYF,TGTGCCAGCAGCCCTCGGGGCGGGGAGACCCAGTACTTC
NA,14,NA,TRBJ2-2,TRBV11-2,CASSLGRRNGELFF,TGTGCCAGCAGCTTAGGGCGGCGTAACGGGGAGCTGTTTTTT
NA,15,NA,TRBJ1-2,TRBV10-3,CAISPQTNLNYGYTF,TGTGCCATCAGTCCTCAGACTAACCTTAACTATGGCTACACCTTC
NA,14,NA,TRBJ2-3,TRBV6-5,CASSYGDSTDTQYF,TGTGCCAGCAGTTACGGGGACAGCACAGATACGCAGTATTTT
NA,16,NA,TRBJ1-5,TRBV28,CASTTQTPGGWGPQHF,TGTGCCAGCACCACTCAGACGCCCGGAGGTTGGGGGCCCCAGCATTTT
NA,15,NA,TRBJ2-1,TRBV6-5,CASTQEGARYNEQFF,TGTGCCAGCACTCAGGAGGGGGCTCGCTACAATGAGCAGTTCTTC
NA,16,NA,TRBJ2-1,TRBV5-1,CASSLAQGLGSNEQFF,TGCGCCAGCAGCTTGGCCCAAGGTCTAGGATCTAATGAGCAGTTCTTC
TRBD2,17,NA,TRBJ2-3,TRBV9,CASSETSGSARTDTQYF,TGTGCCAGCAGCGAGACTAGCGGGAGCGCACGGACAGATACGCAGTATTTT
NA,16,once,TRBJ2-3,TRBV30,CAWSDPLSGPGDTQYF,TGTGCCTGGAGTGATCCCCTTAGCGGCCCTGGAGATACGCAGTATTTT
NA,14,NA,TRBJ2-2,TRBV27,CASSSLGYTGELFF,TGTGCCAGCAGTTCGTTGGGGTATACCGGGGAGCTGTTTTTT
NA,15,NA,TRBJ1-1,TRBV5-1,CASSLQGGLNTEAFF,TGCGCCAGCAGCTTGCAGGGAGGGCTGAACACTGAAGCTTTCTTT
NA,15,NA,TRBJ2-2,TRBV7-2,CASSLEGGYTGELFF,TGTGCCAGCAGCTTAGAGGGCGGGTACACCGGGGAGCTGTTTTTT